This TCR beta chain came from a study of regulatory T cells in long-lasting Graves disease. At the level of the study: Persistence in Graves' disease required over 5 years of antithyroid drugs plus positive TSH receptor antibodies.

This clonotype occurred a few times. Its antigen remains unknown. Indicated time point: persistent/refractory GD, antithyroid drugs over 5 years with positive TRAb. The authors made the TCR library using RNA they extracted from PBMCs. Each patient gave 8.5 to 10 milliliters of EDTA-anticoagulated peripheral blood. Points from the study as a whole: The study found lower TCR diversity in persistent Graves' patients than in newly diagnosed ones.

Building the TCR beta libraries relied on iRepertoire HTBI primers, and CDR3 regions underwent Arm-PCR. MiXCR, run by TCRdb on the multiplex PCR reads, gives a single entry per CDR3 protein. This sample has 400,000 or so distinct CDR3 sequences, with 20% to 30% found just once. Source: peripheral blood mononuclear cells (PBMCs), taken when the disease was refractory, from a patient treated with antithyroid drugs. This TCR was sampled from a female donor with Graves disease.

The CDR3 DNA sequence: TGCGCCAGCAGCGGGGGACAGTCTACAGCTGGAAACACCATATATTTT. It translates to CASSGGQSTAGNTIYF. The chain carries TRBV5-1 and TRBJ1-3, with TRBD1 identical over 7 bases. The V segment lost 4 bases and the J segment 2 bases; nucleotides outside the gene matches: 9. Germline V lookup: CDR1 SGHRS, CDR2 YFSETQ. The CDR3 loop spans 16 amino acids.